This TCR beta chain was observed in a study of radiation and T cells in renal cell carcinoma. Findings and limits, study-wide: Baseline intratumoral clonotype presence is unknown without pretreatment biopsies. In blood, top tumor clones expanded by 2 weeks, shrinking by 4.

A word on this clone: No antigen is known for it.

CDR3 length equals 15 residues. V gave up 6 bases and J gave up 5 bases; unmatched junction bases: 11. The germline CDR1 and CDR2 sequences are MDHEN and SYDVKM. The table came from immunoSEQ multiplex PCR; TCRdb's copy has only in-frame clones and leaves some out. The table has some 75,000 clones, 82% seen once; the top ten hold roughly 6%. As for time point: blood 2 weeks post-SBRT. Treatment reported: 15 Gy SBRT to primary tumor, nephrectomy 4 weeks later. Clear cell pathology was present in this patient's renal cell carcinoma. The chain combines TRBV28 with TRBJ2-7; TRBD1 matches at 9 bases. The material was blood, obtained from a patient whose treatment included radiotherapy and nephrectomy. This TCR came from a man in his fifties or sixties with renal cell carcinoma. CDR3 in amino acids: CASRGGGQGRDEQYF. Written as DNA, the CDR3 is TGTGCCAGCAGAGGGGGCGGACAGGGGCGAGACGAGCAGTACTTC.